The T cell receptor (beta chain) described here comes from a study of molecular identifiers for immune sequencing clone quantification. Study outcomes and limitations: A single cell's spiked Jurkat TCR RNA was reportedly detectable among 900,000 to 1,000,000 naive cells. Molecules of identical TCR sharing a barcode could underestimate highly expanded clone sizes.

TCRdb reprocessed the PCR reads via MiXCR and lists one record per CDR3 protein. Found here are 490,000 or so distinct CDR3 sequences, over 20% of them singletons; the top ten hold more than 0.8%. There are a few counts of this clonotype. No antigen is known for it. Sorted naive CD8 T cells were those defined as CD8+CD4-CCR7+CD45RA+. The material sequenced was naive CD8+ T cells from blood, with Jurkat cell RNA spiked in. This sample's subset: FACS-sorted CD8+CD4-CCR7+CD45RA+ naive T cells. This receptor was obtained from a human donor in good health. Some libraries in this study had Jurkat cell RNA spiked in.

The CDR3 DNA reads TGTGCCAGCAGCCAAGGCCCCCTACCAGGGTATGGGGACACTGAAGCTTTCTTT. It encodes CASSQGPLPGYGDTEAFF. V gene TRBV14 combines with J gene TRBJ1-1; tentatively, D is TRBD1 (5 bases). V was trimmed by 1 base and J by 3 bases, leaving 21 bases between them. Germline CDR1 reads SGHDN; CDR2 reads FVKESK. The CDR3 has 18 amino acids.